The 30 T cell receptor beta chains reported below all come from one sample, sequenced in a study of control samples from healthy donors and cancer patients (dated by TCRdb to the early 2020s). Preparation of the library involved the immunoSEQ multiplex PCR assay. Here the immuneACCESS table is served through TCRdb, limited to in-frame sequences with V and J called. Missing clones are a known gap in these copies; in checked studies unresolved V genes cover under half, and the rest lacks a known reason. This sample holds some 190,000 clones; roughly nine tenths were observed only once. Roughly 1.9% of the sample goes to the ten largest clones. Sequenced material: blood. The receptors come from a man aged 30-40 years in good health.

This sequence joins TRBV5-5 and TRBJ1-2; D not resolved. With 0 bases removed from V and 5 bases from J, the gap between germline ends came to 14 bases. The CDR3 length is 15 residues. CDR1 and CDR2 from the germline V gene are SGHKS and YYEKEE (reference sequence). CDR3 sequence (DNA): TGTGCCAGCAGCTTGGAACCTAGTACAATTTATGGCTACACCTTC. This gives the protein CASSLEPSTIYGYTF.

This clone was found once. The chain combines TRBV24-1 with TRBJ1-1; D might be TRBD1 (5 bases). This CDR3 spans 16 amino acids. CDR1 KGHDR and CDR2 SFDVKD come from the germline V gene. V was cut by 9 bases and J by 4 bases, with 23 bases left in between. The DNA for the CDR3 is TGTGCCACCCCTAAAACCACCGCGGGGAGGGGCACTGAAGCTTTCTTT. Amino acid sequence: CATPKTTAGRGTEAFF.

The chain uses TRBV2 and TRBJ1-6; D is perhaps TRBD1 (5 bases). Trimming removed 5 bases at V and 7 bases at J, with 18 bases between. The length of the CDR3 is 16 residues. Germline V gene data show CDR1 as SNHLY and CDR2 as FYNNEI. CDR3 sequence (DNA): TGTGCCAGCAGTATGGATTTTGGGGCTAGAAATTCACCCCTCCACTTT. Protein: CASSMDFGARNSPLHF.

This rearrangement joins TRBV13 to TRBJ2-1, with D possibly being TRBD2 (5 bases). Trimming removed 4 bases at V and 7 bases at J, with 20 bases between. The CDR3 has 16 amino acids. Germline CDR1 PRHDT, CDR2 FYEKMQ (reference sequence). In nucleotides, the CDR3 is TGTGCCAGCAGCTCCCCCCGGGGTGACGATACAAATGAGCAGTTCTTC. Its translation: CASSSPRGDDTNEQFF.

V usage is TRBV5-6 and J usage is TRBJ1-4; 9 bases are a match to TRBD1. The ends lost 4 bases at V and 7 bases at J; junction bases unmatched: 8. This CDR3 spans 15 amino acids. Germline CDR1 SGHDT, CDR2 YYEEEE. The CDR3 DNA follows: TGTGCCAGCAGCGAAGGGACAGGGATGGGTGAAAAACTGTTTTTT. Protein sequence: CASSEGTGMGEKLFF. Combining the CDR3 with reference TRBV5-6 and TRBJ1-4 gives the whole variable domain DAGVTQSPTHLIKTRGQQVTLRCSPKSGHDTVSWYQQALGQGPQFIFQYYEEEERQRGNFPDRFSGHQFPNYSSELNVNALLLGDSALYLCASSEGTGMGEKLFFGSGTQLSVL.

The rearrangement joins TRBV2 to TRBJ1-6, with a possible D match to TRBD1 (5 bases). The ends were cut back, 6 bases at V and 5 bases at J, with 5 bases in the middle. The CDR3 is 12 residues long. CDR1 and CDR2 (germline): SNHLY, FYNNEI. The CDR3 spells CASSRDNSPLHF. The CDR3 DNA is TGTGCCAGCAGCAGGGATAATTCACCCCTCCACTTT.

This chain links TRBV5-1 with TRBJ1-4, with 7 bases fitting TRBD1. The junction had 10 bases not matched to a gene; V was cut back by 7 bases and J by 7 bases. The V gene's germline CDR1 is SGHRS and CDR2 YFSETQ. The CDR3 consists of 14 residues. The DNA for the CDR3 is TGCGCCAGCCGAAAAGGGGGCGCGGTTGAAAAACTGTTTTTT. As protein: CASRKGGAVEKLFF.

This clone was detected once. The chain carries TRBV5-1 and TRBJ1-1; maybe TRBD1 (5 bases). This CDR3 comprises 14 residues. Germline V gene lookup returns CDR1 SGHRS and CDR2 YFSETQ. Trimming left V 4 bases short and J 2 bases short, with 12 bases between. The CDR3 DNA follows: TGCGCCAGCAGCACCGGGACTACCAACACTGAAGCTTTCTTT. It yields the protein CASSTGTTNTEAFF. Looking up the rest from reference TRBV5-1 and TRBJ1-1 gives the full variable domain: KAGVTQTPRYLIKTRGQQVTLSCSPISGHRSVSWYQQTPGQGLQFLFEYFSETQRNKGNFPGRFSGRQFSNSRSEMNVSTLELGDSALYLCASSTGTTNTEAFFGQGTRLTVV.

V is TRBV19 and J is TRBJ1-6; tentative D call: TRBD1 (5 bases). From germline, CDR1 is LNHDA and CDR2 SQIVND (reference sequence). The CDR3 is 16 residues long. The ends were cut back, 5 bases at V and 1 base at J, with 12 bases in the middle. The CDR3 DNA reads TGTGCCAGTAGTTCCACAGGATTGTCCTATAATTCACCCCTCCACTTT. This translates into CASSSTGLSYNSPLHF.

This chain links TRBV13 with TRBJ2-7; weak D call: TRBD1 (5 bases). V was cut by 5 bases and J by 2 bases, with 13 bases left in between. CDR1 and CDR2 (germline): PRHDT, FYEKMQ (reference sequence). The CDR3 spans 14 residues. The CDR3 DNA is TGTGCCAGCAGCCCCCTCGGCAGGGCCTACGAGCAGTACTTC. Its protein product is CASSPLGRAYEQYF.

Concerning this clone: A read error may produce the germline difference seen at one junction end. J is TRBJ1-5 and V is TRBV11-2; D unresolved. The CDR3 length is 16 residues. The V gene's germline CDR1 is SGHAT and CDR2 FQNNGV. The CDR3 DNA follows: TGTGCCAGCAGCCTAGACGGAGCAAATAGCAATCAGCCCCAGCATTTT. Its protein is CASSLDGANSNQPQHF.

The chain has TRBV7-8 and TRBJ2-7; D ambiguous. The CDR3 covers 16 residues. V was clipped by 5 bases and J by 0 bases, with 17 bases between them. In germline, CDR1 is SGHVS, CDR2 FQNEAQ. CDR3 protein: CASSAYTGPSSYEQYF. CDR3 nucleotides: TGTGCCAGCAGCGCGTATACCGGGCCAAGCTCCTACGAGCAGTACTTC.

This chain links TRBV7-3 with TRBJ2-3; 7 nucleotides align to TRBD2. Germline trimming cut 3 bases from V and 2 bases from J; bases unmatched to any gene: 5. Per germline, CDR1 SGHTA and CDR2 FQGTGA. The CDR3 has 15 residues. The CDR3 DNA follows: TGTGCCAGCAGCTTTAACGGGGGGTACACAGATACGCAGTATTTT. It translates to CASSFNGGYTDTQYF.

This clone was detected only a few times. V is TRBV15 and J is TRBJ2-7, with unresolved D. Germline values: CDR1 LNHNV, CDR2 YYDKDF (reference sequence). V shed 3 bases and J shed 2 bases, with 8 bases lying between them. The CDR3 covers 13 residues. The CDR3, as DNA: TGTGCCACCAGCAGGGAAGACGCCTACGAGCAGTACTTC. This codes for CATSREDAYEQYF.

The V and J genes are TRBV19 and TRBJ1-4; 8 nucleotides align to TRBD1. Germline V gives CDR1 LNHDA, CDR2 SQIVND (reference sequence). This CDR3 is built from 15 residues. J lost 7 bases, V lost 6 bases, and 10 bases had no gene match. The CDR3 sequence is CASSIDRGSGEKLFF. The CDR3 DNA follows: TGTGCCAGTAGCATCGACAGGGGATCCGGTGAAAAACTGTTTTTT.

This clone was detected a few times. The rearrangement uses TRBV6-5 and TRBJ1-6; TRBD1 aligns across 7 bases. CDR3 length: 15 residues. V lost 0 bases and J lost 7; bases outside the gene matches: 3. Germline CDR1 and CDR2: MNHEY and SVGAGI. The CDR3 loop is CASSYSAGGNSPLHF. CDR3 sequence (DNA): TGTGCCAGCAGTTACTCGGCAGGGGGAAATTCACCCCTCCACTTT.

The CDR3 DNA reads TGTGCCAGCAGCCTTCGGGGGGCTGAAGCTTTCTTT. Translation: CASSLRGAEAFF. The V call is TRBV7-9, the J call TRBJ1-1, with D perhaps TRBD1 (5 bases). The CDR3 is 12 residues long. V was shortened by 5 bases and J by 6 bases, with 10 bases between the two germline ends. Germline V gene lookup returns CDR1 SEHNR and CDR2 FQNEAQ (reference sequence).

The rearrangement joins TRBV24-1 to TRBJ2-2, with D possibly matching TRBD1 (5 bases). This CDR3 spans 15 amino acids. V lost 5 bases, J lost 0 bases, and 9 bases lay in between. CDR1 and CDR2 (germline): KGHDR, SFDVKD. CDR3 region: CATSAGIPNTGELFF. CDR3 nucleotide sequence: TGTGCCACCAGTGCAGGGATTCCGAACACCGGGGAGCTGTTTTTT.

CDR3 residues: CASSQTSGGYYEQYF. Written as DNA, the CDR3 is TGTGCCAGCAGCCAGACTAGCGGGGGATACTACGAGCAGTACTTC. The chain has TRBV7-9 and TRBJ2-7; 12 bases are shared with TRBD2. V was clipped by 5 bases and J by 3 bases; unmatched bases: 5. The V gene's germline CDR1 is SEHNR and CDR2 FQNEAQ (reference sequence). There are 15 residues in the CDR3. Full variable domain (remainder filled in from reference TRBV7-9 and TRBJ2-7): DTGVSQNPRHKITKRGQNVTFRCDPISEHNRLYWYRQTLGQGPEFLTYFQNEAQLEKSRLLSDRFSAERPKGSFSTLEIQRTEQGDSAMYLCASSQTSGGYYEQYFGPGTRLTVT.

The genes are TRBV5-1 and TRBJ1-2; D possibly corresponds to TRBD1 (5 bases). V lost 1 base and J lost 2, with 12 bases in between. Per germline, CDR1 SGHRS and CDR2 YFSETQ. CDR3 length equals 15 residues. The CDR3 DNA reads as TGCGCCAGCAGCTTGATAGGGGCTAGGAACTATGGCTACACCTTC. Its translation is CASSLIGARNYGYTF.

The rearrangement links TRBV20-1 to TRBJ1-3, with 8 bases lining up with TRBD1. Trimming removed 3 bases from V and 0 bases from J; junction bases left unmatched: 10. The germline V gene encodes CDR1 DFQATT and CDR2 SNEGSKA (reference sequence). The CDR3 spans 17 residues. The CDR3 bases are TGCAGTGCTAGTCGCCCCCAGGGGGCGATCTCTGGAAACACCATATATTTT. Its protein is CSASRPQGAISGNTIYF.

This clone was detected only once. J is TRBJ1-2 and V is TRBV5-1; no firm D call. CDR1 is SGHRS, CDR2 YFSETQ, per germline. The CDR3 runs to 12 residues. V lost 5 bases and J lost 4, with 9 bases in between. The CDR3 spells CASRDPGYGYTF. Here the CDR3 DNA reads TGCGCCAGCAGGGACCCTGGCTATGGCTACACCTTC.

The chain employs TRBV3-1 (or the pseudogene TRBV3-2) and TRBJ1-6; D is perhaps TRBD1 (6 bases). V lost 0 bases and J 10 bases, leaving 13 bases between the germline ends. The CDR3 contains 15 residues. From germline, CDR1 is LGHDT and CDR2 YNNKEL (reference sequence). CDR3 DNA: TGTGCCAGCAGCCAAGACCACAGGGTAGACTCACCCCTCCACTTT. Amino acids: CASSQDHRVDSPLHF.

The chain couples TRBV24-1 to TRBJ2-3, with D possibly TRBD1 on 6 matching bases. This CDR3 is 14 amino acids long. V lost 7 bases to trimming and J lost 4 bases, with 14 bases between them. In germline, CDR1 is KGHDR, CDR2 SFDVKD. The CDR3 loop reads CATSRTGLSDTQYF. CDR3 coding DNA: TGTGCCACCAGCCGCACAGGGCTTTCAGATACGCAGTATTTT.

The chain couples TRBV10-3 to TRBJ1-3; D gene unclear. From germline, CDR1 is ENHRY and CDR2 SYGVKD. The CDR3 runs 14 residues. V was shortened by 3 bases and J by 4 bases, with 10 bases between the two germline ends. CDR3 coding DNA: TGTGCCATCAGTGACCATACGGACGGAAACACCATATATTTT. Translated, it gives CAISDHTDGNTIYF.

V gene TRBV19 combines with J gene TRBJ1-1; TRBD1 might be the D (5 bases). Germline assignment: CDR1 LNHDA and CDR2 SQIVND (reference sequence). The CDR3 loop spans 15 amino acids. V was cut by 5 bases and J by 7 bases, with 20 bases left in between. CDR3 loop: CASSFTPGTAFEAFF. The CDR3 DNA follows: TGTGCCAGTAGTTTTACACCCGGGACCGCCTTTGAAGCTTTCTTT.

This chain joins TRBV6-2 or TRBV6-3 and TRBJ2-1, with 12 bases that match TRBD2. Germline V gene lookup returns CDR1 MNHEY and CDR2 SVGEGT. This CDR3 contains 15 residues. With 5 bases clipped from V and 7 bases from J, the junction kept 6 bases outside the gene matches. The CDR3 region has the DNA TGTGCCAGCAGTCTAGCGGGGGGGCCATCAAATGAGCAGTTCTTC. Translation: CASSLAGGPSNEQFF.

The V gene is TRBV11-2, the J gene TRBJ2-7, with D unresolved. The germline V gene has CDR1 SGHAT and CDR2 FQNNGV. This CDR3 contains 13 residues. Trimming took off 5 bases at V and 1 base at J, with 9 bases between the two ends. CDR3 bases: TGTGCCAGCAGCCCATACCTTTCCTACGAGCAGTACTTC. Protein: CASSPYLSYEQYF.

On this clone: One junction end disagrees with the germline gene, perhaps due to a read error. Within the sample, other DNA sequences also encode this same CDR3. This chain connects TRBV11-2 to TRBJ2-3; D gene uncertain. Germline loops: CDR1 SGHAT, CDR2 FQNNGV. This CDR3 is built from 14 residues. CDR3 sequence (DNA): TGTGCCAGCAGTTTAGATCTGATAACAGATACGCAGTATTTT. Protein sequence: CASSLDLITDTQYF.

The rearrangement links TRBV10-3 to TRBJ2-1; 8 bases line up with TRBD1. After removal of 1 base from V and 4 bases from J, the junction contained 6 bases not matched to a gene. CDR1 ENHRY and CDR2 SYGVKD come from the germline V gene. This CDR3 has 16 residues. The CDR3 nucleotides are TGTGCCATCAGTGAGTGGGCAGGGGGCGGGTACAATGAGCAGTTCTTC. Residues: CAISEWAGGGYNEQFF.